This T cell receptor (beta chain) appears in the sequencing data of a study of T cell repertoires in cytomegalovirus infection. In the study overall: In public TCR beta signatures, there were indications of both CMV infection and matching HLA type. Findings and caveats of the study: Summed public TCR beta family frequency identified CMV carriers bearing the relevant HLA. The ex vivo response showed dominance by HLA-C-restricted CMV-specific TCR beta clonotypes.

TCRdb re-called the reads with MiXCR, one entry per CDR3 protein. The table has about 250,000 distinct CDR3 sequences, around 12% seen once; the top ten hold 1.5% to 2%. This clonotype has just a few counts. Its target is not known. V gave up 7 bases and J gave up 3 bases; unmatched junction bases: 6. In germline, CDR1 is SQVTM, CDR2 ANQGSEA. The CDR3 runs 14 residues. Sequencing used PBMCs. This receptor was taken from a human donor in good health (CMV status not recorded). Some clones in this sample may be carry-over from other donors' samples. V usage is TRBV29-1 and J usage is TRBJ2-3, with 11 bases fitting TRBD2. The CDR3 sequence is CSARGTSGTDTQYF. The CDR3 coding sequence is TGCAGCGCCCGGGGGACTAGCGGTACAGATACGCAGTATTTT.